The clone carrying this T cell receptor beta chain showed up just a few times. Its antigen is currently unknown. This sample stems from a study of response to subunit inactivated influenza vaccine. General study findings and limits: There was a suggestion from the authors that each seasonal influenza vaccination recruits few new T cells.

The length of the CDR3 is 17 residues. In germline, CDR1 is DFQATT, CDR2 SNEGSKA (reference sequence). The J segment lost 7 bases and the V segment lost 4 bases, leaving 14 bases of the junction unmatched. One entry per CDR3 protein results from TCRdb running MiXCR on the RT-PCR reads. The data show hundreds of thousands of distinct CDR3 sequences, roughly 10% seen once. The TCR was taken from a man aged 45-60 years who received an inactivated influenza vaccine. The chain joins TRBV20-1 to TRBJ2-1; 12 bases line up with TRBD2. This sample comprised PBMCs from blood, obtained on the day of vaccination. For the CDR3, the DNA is TGCAGTGCTAAAAGCCCTACTAGCGGGAGGAAGGGGAATGAGCAGTTCTTC. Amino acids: CSAKSPTSGRKGNEQFF.